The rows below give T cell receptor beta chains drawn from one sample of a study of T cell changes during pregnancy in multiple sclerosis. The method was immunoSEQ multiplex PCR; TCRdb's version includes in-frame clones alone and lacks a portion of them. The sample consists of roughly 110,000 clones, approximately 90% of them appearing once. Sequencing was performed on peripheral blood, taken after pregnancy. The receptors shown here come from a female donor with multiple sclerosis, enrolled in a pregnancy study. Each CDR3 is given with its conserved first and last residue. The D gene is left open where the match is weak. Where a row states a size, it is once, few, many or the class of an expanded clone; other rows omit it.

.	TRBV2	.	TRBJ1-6	CASSETRGESSPLHF	TGTGCCAGCAGTGAAACACGGGGAGAGAGTTCACCCCTCCACTTT
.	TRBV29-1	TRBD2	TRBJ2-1	CSSGLAGGPNEQFF	TGCAGCTCCGGACTAGCGGGAGGGCCCAATGAGCAGTTCTTC
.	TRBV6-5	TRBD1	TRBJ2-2	CASSRQGDTGELFF	TGTGCCAGCAGCCGACAGGGGGACACCGGGGAGCTGTTTTTT
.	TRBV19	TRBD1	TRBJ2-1	CASSLGQYNEQFF	TGTGCCAGTTCACTGGGACAGTACAATGAGCAGTTCTTC
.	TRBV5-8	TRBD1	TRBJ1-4	CASSAGGGSGEKLFF	TGTGCCAGCAGCGCAGGGGGTGGGAGTGGAGAAAAACTGTTTTTT
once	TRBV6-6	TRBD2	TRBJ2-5	CASSSGTSLSQETQYF	TGTGCCAGCAGTTCCGGGACTAGCTTGTCCCAAGAGACCCAGTACTTC
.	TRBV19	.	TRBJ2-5	CATTSMAGSETQYF	TGTGCCACTACAAGTATGGCGGGGTCGGAGACCCAGTACTTC
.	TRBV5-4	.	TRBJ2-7	CASSLDSLPYEQYF	TGTGCCAGCAGCTTGGACAGCCTCCCCTACGAGCAGTATTTC
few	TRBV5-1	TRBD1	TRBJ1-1	CASSLGGQGYVNTEAFF	TGCGCCAGCAGCTTGGGGGGACAGGGGTACGTGAACACTGAAGCTTTCTTT
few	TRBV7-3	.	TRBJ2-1	CASSLSSPTESNEQFF	TGTGCCAGCAGCTTATCCTCCCCGACAGAGTCGAATGAGCAGTTCTTC
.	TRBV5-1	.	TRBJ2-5	CASSPAEGAIETQYF	TGCGCCAGCAGCCCGGCGGAGGGGGCAATTGAGACCCAGTACTTC
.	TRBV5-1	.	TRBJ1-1	CASSLGLGGRHTEAFF	TGCGCCAGCAGCTTGGGGCTGGGAGGTAGGCACACTGAAGCTTTCTTT
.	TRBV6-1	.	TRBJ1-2	CASSEATRAYGYTF	TGTGCCAGCAGTGAAGCGACGCGGGCTTATGGCTACACCTTC
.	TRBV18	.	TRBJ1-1	CASSWTGTEAFF	TGTGCCAGCTCCTGGACGGGAACTGAAGCTTTCTTT
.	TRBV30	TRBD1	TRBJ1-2	CACLRQGFYGYTF	TGTGCCTGCCTAAGACAGGGTTTCTATGGCTACACCTTC
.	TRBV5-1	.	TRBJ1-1	CASSIDRANTEAFF	TGCGCCAGCAGCATAGACAGAGCGAACACTGAAGCTTTCTTT
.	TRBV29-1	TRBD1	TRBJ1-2	CSGGDSANYGYTF	TGCAGCGGGGGGGACAGTGCTAACTATGGCTACACCTTC
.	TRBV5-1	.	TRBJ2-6	CASSLEGSNVLTF	TGCGCCAGCAGCTTGGAGGGGTCCAACGTCCTGACTTTC
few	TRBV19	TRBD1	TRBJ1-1	CASSMGTGNSNTEAFF	TGTGCCAGTAGTATGGGGACAGGGAATTCGAACACTGAAGCTTTCTTT
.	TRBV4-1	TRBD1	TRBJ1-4	CASSQDGSGAQGAYEKLFF	TGCGCCAGCAGCCAAGATGGGTCGGGGGCACAGGGGGCTTACGAAAAACTGTTTTTT
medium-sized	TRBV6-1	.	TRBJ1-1	CASSQRGSGGTEAFF	TGTGCCAGCAGTCAAAGGGGATCCGGGGGCACTGAAGCTTTCTTT
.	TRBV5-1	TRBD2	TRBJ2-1	CASSWSGGADNEQFF	TGCGCCAGCAGCTGGAGCGGGGGGGCCGATAATGAGCAGTTCTTC
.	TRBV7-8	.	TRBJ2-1	CASSLDPGNEQFF	TGTGCCAGCAGCTTAGATCCAGGCAATGAGCAGTTCTTC
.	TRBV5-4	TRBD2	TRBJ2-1	CASSLTSGGTFSYNEQFF	TGTGCCAGCAGCCTTACTAGCGGGGGGACCTTCTCCTACAATGAGCAGTTCTTC
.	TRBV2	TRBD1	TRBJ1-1	CASSWSKDRSNTEAFF	TGTGCCAGCAGTTGGTCTAAGGACAGGTCGAACACTGAAGCTTTCTTT
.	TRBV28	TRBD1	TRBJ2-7	CASSVLPRDRADEQYF	TGTGCCAGCAGTGTGCTCCCCCGGGACAGGGCGGACGAGCAGTACTTC